A single sample is the source of the 21 T cell receptor beta chains below, sequenced in a study of vaccination effects on CD4 cells after COVID-19. Subsequent to a culture period of under 11 days, CD4+ T cells were isolated. Produced via immunoSEQ multiplex PCR; TCRdb's table is partial and in-frame only. The sample holds 37,000 or so clones; roughly 74% are singletons and the top ten take over 2.5%. Their antigens are not known. The source was CD4+ T cells from PBMCs cultured without peptide, collected before COVID-19 vaccination. The receptors derive from a human donor who received a COVID-19 vaccine.

The chain links TRBV12-5 to TRBJ1-1; 12 nucleotides match TRBD1. Looked up from germline, CDR1 is LGHNT and CDR2 is FRNRAP. Trimming at V came to 1 base and at J to 1 base, leaving 7 bases not matched to a gene. The CDR3 is 18 amino acids. In DNA form, the CDR3 reads TGTGCTAGTGGTTTGGCGAGGGACAGGGGGCTGAGGAACACTGAAGCTTTCTTT. Translated, it gives CASGLARDRGLRNTEAFF.

This chain joins TRBV2 and TRBJ2-1; a possible D gene is TRBD2 (5 bases). The CDR3 extends over 15 amino acids. The ends were cut back, 2 bases at V and 0 bases at J, with 8 bases in the middle. The V gene's germline CDR1 is SNHLY and CDR2 FYNNEI. The chain's CDR3 is CASSELGSSYNEQFF. The DNA for the CDR3 is TGTGCCAGCAGTGAACTAGGGAGCTCCTACAATGAGCAGTTCTTC.

The chain joins TRBV6-2 or TRBV6-3 to TRBJ2-2, with TRBD2 identical over 13 bases. Per the germline V gene, CDR1 is MNHEY and CDR2 is SVGEGT. This CDR3 is built from 20 residues. The V segment lost 3 bases and the J segment 5 bases; nucleotides outside the gene matches: 15. This CDR3 reads CASSYLTPGTSGVPTGELFF. The CDR3 DNA is TGTGCCAGCAGTTATCTTACTCCCGGGACTAGCGGGGTACCAACCGGGGAGCTGTTTTTT.

J is TRBJ1-6 and V is TRBV7-6, with a possible D match to TRBD1 (5 bases). Trimming cost V 1 base and J 3 bases, with 13 bases left between them. The CDR3 runs 17 residues. From germline, CDR1 is SGHVS and CDR2 FNYEAQ. This CDR3 reads CASSLDGGANYNSPLHF. The CDR3 DNA reads as TGTGCCAGCAGCTTAGACGGAGGGGCCAACTATAATTCACCCCTCCACTTT.

The chain employs TRBV2 and TRBJ2-7; the match to TRBD1 covers 9 bases. The CDR3 spans 14 residues. V was pared by 6 bases and J by 4 bases, with 7 bases of the junction left unmatched. Germline loops: CDR1 SNHLY, CDR2 FYNNEI. The CDR3 region has the DNA TGTGCCAGCAGGCTGGGGACAGGGAGGTACGAGCAGTACTTC. This translates into CASRLGTGRYEQYF.

The chain employs TRBV4-3 and TRBJ2-1; 9 bases match TRBD1. The CDR3 has 16 amino acids. The V and J ends lost 0 bases and 10 bases, in that order; junction bases with no gene match: 10. Germline-derived CDR1 and CDR2 are LGHNA and YSLEER. The CDR3 region has the DNA TGCGCCAGCAGCCAAGACCTAGGACAGGGGAATCGAGAGCAGTTCTTC. Protein: CASSQDLGQGNREQFF.

The chain uses TRBV5-1 and TRBJ1-1; weak D call: TRBD1 (5 bases). The CDR3 has 15 residues. From germline, CDR1 is SGHRS and CDR2 YFSETQ. Deletions cut 3 bases from V and 5 bases from J, with 17 bases between. The CDR3 region is CASSSLQGKRTEAFF. CDR3 coding DNA: TGCGCCAGCAGCTCGCTGCAGGGAAAAAGGACTGAAGCTTTCTTT.

In regard to this clone: Other nucleotide sequences from this sample produce the same CDR3. The rearrangement joins TRBV7-2 to TRBJ1-5; D remains ambiguous. V was pared by 1 base and J by 10 bases, with 8 bases between. The germline V gene has CDR1 SGHTA and CDR2 FQGNSA. The CDR3 contains 12 residues. CDR3 sequence (DNA): TGTGCCAGCAGCTTAGGCCTTGGACCCCAGCATTTT. This sequence encodes CASSLGLGPQHF.

By frequency in the sample, this clone is medium-sized. The chain couples TRBV7-9 to TRBJ1-5; D might be TRBD1 (5 bases). CDR1 is SEHNR and CDR2 is FQNEAQ in the germline V gene (reference sequence). Trimming cost V 9 bases and J 5 bases, with 11 bases left between them. There are 12 residues in the CDR3. CDR3 coding DNA: TGTGCCAGGGGGCCGGGGGATCAGCCCCAGCATTTT. Amino acids: CARGPGDQPQHF.

This clone was counted between two and nine times. The V gene is TRBV30, the J gene TRBJ1-2; 9 positions agree with TRBD1. Germline CDR1 is GTSNPN and CDR2 is SVGIG (reference sequence). CDR3 length: 13 residues. V was clipped by 2 bases and J by 6 bases; unmatched bases: 4. CDR3 DNA: TGTGCCTGGAGTTCGACAGGGGGTAATGGCTACACCTTC. It encodes CAWSSTGGNGYTF.

This chain links TRBV10-3 with TRBJ2-3; D may be TRBD1 or TRBD2 (5 bases each). Germline V gene lookup returns CDR1 ENHRY and CDR2 SYGVKD. The CDR3 length is 16 residues. Trimming left V 3 bases short and J 4 bases short, with 17 bases between. CDR3 nucleotide sequence: TGTGCCATCAGTGATCGTTTCCCTGGGACCGCAGATACGCAGTATTTT. This gives the protein CAISDRFPGTADTQYF.

The chain is built from TRBV6-5 and TRBJ2-1; D may match TRBD1 or TRBD2 (5 bases each). The CDR3 is 12 residues long. The germline CDR1 and CDR2 sequences are MNHEY and SVGAGI. V was trimmed by 11 bases and J by 11 bases, leaving 19 bases between them. The CDR3 sequence: CAAASNGAKQFF. The CDR3 DNA is TGTGCCGCGGCTTCCAACGGGGCGAAGCAGTTCTTC.

The sample holds a few counts of this clone. The gene calls are TRBV6-5 and TRBJ1-1; 8 bases match TRBD1. V gave up 6 bases and J gave up 4 bases; unmatched junction bases: 10. The CDR3 sequence is 15 residues long. Germline V gene lookup returns CDR1 MNHEY and CDR2 SVGAGI. The CDR3 DNA sequence: TGTGCCAGCAGAAGTGGGAGAACAGGGGGCACTGAAGCTTTCTTT. Translation: CASRSGRTGGTEAFF.

The rearrangement joins TRBV6-5 to TRBJ1-2, with 8 bases identical to TRBD1. This CDR3 has 14 residues. Looked up from germline, CDR1 is MNHEY and CDR2 is SVGAGI. The V segment lost 6 bases and the J segment 1 base; nucleotides outside the gene matches: 4. Here the CDR3 DNA reads TGTGCCAGCAGCCGCGGACAGGGTAACTATGGCTACACCTTC. It is translated as CASSRGQGNYGYTF.

The table lists this clone with a few counts. This chain connects TRBV7-2 to TRBJ1-5; no clear D gene. The V gene's germline CDR1 is SGHTA and CDR2 FQGNSA. The V end was cut by 5 bases, the J end by 0 bases, with 11 bases between. The CDR3 has 15 residues. The CDR3 DNA sequence: TGTGCCAGCAGCACGACAAGCTTTAGCAATCAGCCCCAGCATTTT. It yields the protein CASSTTSFSNQPQHF.

This clone is a singleton in its sample. This chain uses TRBV6-8 with TRBJ2-7; 12 bases match TRBD2. Trimming cost V 6 bases and J 3 bases; bases outside gene matches: 0. This CDR3 is 13 amino acids long. Germline CDR1 MNHGY, CDR2 SAAAGT. CDR3 sequence: CASRTSGSYEQYF. The CDR3, as DNA: TGTGCCAGCAGGACTAGCGGGAGCTACGAGCAGTACTTC.

The rearrangement links TRBV5-4 to TRBJ2-7; 10 bases map to TRBD1. Germline trimming cut 6 bases from V and 2 bases from J; bases unmatched to any gene: 5. Germline loops: CDR1 SGHNT, CDR2 YYREEE (reference sequence). This CDR3 is 14 amino acids long. The CDR3 region has the DNA TGTGCCAGCACGGACAGGGGGAGACCCTACGAGCAGTACTTC. This translates into CASTDRGRPYEQYF.

The rearrangement joins TRBV2 to TRBJ1-1; D call uncertain. Trimming pared 2 bases from V and 0 bases from J, leaving 10 bases between. Germline CDR1 is SNHLY and CDR2 is FYNNEI. The CDR3 is 15 amino acids. This CDR3 reads CASSESPLVNTEAFF. The CDR3 nucleotides read TGTGCCAGCAGTGAAAGTCCCCTTGTGAACACTGAAGCTTTCTTT.

The chain uses TRBV3-1 (or the pseudogene TRBV3-2) and TRBJ2-3; D is uncertain. CDR1 and CDR2 (germline): LGHDT, YNNKEL (reference sequence). The CDR3 totals 12 residues. The ends were cut back, 3 bases at V and 7 bases at J, with 8 bases in the middle. The CDR3 spells CASSHRPNTQYF. The CDR3 coding sequence is TGTGCCAGCAGCCACAGGCCGAATACGCAGTATTTT.

This clone was detected only a few times. This chain links TRBV5-8 with TRBJ2-6, with 9 bases lining up with TRBD1. Germline assignment: CDR1 SGHTS and CDR2 YDEGEE. After removal of 4 bases from V and 4 bases from J, the junction contained 12 bases not matched to a gene. The CDR3 sequence is 18 residues long. The CDR3 sequence: CASSPGTGTYRGANVLTF. CDR3 in DNA: TGTGCCAGCAGCCCCGGGACAGGGACGTATAGAGGGGCCAACGTCCTGACTTTC.

The CDR3 DNA is TGTGCCATCAGTGGGGGGGGTTCCTACAATGAGCAGTTCTTC. Its translation is CAISGGGSYNEQFF. V is TRBV10-3 and J is TRBJ2-1, with TRBD2 identical over 7 bases. V dropped 4 bases and J dropped 1; count of bases not matched to a gene: 1. Germline V gene lookup returns CDR1 ENHRY and CDR2 SYGVKD. The CDR3 covers 14 residues.